The entry that follows covers one T cell receptor (beta chain) sequence. Lacking the conserved final phenylalanine or tryptophan, this CDR3 likely reflects a read error. Because the CDR3's place on the DNA is in doubt, the DNA is left out and the CDR3 is given as listed by TCRdb. The sample comes from a study of blood T cell repertoires in COVID-19. Looking at the study overall: Samples representing acute and convalescent COVID-19 were sourced from the United States, Italy and Spain.

Here immunoSEQ multiplex PCR was the method, and the copy in TCRdb shows in-frame clones only, minus some. This table holds 400,000 to 500,000 clones, approximately 90% found once. Germline V lookup: CDR1 MNHEY, CDR2 SMNVEV (reference sequence). Termini included, the CDR3 measures 12 amino acids. The V gene is TRBV27, the J gene TRBJ2-7; the DNA was not used to check the table's D call, TRBD2. This clonotype originated in a woman younger than 35 who had been exposed to COVID-19. Sample: PBMCs or T cells enriched from blood (not recorded which). This CDR3 is CASSSPGLAEPT.